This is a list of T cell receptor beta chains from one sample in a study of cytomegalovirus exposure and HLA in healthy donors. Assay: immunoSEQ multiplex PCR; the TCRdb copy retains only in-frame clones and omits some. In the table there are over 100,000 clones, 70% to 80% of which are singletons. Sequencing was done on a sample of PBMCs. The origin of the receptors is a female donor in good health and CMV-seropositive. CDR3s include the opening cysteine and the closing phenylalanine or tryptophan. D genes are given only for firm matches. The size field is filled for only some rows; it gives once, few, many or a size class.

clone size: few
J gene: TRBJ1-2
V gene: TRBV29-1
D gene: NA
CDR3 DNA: TGCAGCGTTGACAGGGGTCCTTATAACTATGGCTACACCTTC
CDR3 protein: CSVDRGPYNYGYTF

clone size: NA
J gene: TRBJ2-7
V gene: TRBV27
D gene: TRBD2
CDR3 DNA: TGTGCCAGCGGGAGGACTAGCGGCTACGAGCAGTACTTC
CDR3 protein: CASGRTSGYEQYF

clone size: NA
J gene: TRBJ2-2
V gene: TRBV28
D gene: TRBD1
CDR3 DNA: TGTGCCAGCTGGGACAGGGGGCGAAGGGAGCTGTTTTTT
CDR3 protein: CASWDRGRRELFF

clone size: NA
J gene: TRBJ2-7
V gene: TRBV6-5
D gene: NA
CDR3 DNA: TGTGCCAGCAGTCACCCGGCAGGGCTCGAGCAGTACTTC
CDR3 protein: CASSHPAGLEQYF

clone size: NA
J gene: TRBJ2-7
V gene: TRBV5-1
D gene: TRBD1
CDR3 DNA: TGCGCCAGCAGCCGCGGGACAGGGGCTTCCACTGCCTACGAGCAGTACTTC
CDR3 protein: CASSRGTGASTAYEQYF

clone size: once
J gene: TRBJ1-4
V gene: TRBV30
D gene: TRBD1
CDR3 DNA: TGTGCCTGGAGTCCCCGGGACAGGTTTAATGAAAAACTGTTTTTT
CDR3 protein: CAWSPRDRFNEKLFF

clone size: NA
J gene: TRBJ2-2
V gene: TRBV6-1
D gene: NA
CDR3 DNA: TGTGCCAGCAGTGAAGCGCTCTGGCAGGGGGGAATCGGGGAGCTGTTTTTT
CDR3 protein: CASSEALWQGGIGELFF

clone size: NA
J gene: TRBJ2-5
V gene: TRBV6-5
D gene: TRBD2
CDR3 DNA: TGTGCCAGCAGTTCGGCGGGGGGCTCTGTAGAGACCCAGTACTTC
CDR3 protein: CASSSAGGSVETQYF

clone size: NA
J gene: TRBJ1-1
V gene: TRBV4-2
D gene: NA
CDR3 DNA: TGTGCCAGCAGCCAAAGTCGGGTGAGGAACACTGAAGCTTTCTTT
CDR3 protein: CASSQSRVRNTEAFF

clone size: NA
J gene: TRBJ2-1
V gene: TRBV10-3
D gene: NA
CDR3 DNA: TGTGCCATCAGTGACTCAGGTTACAATGAGCAGTTCTTC
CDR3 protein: CAISDSGYNEQFF

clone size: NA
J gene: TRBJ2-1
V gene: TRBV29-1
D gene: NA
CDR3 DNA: TGCAGCGTTGAACAGCGTCACGGCTCCTACAATGAGCAGTTCTTC
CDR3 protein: CSVEQRHGSYNEQFF

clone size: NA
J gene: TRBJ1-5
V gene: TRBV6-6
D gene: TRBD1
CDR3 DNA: TGTGCCAGCAGTTACCCATACAGGGGGCCCAATCAGCCCCAGCATTTT
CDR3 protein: CASSYPYRGPNQPQHF

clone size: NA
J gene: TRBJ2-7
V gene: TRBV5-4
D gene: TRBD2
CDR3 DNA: TGTGCCAGCAGCCCCGGACTAGCGGCGGGCTACGAGCAGTACTTC
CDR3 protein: CASSPGLAAGYEQYF

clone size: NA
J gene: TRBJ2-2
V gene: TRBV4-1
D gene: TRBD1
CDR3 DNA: TGCGCCAGCAGATGGGACAGGGAAGCCGGGGAGCTGTTTTTT
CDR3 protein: CASRWDREAGELFF

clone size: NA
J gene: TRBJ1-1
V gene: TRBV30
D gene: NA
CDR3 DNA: TGTGCCTGGAGTTCCCTATACTTCATGAACACTGAAGCTTTCTTT
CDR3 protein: CAWSSLYFMNTEAFF

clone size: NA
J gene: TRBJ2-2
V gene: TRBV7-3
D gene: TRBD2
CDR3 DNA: TGTGCCAGCAGCTTAATGGCGGGAGTCAACACCGGGGAGCTGTTTTTT
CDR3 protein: CASSLMAGVNTGELFF

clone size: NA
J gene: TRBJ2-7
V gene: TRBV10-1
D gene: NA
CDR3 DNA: TGCGCCAGCAGTATTAAGGGGCAAAGGCAGTACTTC
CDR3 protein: CASSIKGQRQYF

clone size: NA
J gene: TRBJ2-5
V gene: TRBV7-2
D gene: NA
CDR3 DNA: TGTGCCAGCAGCTTTCGAGTCCTAGGAGGAGAGCAGTACTTC
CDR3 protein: CASSFRVLGGEQYF

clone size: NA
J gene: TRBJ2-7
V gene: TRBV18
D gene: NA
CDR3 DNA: TGTGCCAGCTCACAACCCGGACTATCCAATTCCTACGAGCAGTACTTC
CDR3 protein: CASSQPGLSNSYEQYF

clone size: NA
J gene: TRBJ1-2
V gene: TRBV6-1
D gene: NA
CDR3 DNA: TGTGCCAGCAGTGAAGTTGCAGGGAATGGCGATGGCTACACCTTC
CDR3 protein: CASSEVAGNGDGYTF

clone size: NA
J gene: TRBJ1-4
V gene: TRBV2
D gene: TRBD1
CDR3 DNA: TGTGCCAGCAGGGCTGGGACAGTTCTCGGTGAAAAACTGTTTTTT
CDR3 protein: CASRAGTVLGEKLFF

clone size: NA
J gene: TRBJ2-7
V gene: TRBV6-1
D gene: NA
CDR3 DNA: TGTGCCAGCAGTGAATTTTGGGGGGACGGAACCTACGAGCAGTACTTC
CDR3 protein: CASSEFWGDGTYEQYF

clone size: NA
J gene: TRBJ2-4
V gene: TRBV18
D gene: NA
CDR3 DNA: TGTGCCAGCTCACCGACGGGTTTGCCCAAAAACATTCAGTACTTC
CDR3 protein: CASSPTGLPKNIQYF

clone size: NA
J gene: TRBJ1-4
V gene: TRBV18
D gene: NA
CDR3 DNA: TGTGCCAGCTCACCACAGCGTACTAATGAAAAACTGTTTTTT
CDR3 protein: CASSPQRTNEKLFF

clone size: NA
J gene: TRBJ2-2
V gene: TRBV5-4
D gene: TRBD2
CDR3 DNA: TGTGCCAGCACCTTAGCGGGAGCGGGCACCGGGGAGCTGTTTTTT
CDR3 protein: CASTLAGAGTGELFF

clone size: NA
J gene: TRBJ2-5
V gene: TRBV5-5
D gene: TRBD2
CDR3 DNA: TGTGCCAGCAGCTTGGGACTAGCGGGAGAGACCCAGTACTTC
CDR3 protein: CASSLGLAGETQYF

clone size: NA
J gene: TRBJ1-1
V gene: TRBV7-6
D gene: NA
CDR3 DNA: TGTGCCAGCAGCTTATTACCGCAACAGACAGCTATGAACACTGAAGCTTTCTTT
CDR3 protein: CASSLLPQQTAMNTEAFF

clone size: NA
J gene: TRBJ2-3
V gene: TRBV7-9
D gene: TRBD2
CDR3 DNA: TGTGCCAGCAGCTTAGCGGCACTAGCGGGGGGAGATACGCAGTATTTT
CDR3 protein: CASSLAALAGGDTQYF

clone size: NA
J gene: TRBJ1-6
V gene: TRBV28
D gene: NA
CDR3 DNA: TGTGCCAGCAGTTTAGTCCAGGGAAATTCACCCCTCCACTTT
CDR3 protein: CASSLVQGNSPLHF

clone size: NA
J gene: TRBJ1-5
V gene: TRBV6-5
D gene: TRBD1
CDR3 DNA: TGTGCCAGCAGTCCCGGACAGGCTAATCAGCCCCAGCATTTT
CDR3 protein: CASSPGQANQPQHF

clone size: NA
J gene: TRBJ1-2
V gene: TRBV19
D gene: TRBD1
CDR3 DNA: TGTGCCAGTAGTCTTAGGACAGGGGTTGGATATGGCTACACCTTC
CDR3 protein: CASSLRTGVGYGYTF

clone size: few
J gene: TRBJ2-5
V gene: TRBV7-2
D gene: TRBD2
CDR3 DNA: TGTGCCAGCAGCTTCTCTAGCGGGGTCCTAAAAGAGACCCAGTACTTC
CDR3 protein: CASSFSSGVLKETQYF

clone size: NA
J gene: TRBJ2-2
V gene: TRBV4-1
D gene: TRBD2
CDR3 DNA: TGCGCCAGCAGCCAAGATGGGCGGGGGGGCTCGGTCACCGGGGAGCTGTTTTTT
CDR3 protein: CASSQDGRGGSVTGELFF

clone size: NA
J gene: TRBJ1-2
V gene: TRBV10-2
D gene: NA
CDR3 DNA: TGCGCCAGCAGTGAGTTAGGGGATGGCTACACCTTC
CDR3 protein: CASSELGDGYTF

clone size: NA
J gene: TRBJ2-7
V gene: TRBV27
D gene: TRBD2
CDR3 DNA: TGTGCCAGCAGTTTAGGACTAGCGGGCCCCTACGAGCAGTACTTC
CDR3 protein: CASSLGLAGPYEQYF

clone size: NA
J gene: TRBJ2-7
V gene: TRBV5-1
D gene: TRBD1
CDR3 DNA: TGCGCCAGCAGCGGGACAGGGGACTCCTACGAGCAGTACTTC
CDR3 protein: CASSGTGDSYEQYF

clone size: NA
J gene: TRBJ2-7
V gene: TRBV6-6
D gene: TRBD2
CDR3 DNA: TGTGCCAGCAGTTACTCCTCCGGCGGGGGGACCTACGAGCAGTACTTC
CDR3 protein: CASSYSSGGGTYEQYF

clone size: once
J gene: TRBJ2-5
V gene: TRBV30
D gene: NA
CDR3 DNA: TGTGCCTGGACCACCAGCGGGCGAGAGACCCAGTACTTC
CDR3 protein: CAWTTSGRETQYF

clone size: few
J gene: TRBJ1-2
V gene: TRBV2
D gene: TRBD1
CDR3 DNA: TGTGCCAGTCGACAGGGGGCCAGCGCTAACTATGGCTACACCTTC
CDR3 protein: CASRQGASANYGYTF

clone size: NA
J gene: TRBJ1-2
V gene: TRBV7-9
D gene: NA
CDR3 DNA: TGTGCCAGCAGCTTAAGAGGACAAAAGAACTATGGCTACACCTTC
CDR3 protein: CASSLRGQKNYGYTF

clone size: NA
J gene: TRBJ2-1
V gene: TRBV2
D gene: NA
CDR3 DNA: TGTGCCAGCAGAGGTAACTCGGGGGGCCGCGATGAGCAGTTCTTC
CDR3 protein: CASRGNSGGRDEQFF